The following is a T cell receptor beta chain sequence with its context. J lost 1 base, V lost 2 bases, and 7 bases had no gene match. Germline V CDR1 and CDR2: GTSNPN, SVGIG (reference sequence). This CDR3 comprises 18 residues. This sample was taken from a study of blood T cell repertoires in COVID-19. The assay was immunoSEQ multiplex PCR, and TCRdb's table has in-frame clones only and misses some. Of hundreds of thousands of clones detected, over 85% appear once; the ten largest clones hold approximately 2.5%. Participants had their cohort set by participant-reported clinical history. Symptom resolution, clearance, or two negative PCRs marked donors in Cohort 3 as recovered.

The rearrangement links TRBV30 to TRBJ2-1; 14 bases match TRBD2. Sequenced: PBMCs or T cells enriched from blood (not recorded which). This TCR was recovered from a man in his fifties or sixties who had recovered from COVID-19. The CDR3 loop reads CAWSTGTSGSLSYNEQFF. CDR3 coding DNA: TGTGCCTGGAGTACGGGGACTAGCGGGAGTCTTTCCTACAATGAGCAGTTCTTC.